Given below is one TCR beta chain in context. The sample comes from a study of technical replicates of blood from a few donors. Using immunoSEQ multiplex PCR, the repertoire was profiled, and TCRdb retains in-frame clones only, with some absent. The table has some 62,000 clones, 87% seen once; the top ten hold 5.2%. The CDR3 is 14 amino acids. Germline CDR1 SQVTM, CDR2 ANQGSEA. Trimming removed 4 bases from V and 6 bases from J; junction bases left unmatched: 4. The TCR was taken from a human donor in good health. Some clones in this sample may be carry-over from other donors' samples. The rearrangement uses TRBV29-1 and TRBJ2-3; TRBD2 aligns across 13 bases. Sequenced material: PBMCs. Here the CDR3 reads CSVGLAGGGDTQYF. The CDR3 DNA sequence: TGCAGCGTTGGACTAGCGGGGGGAGGGGATACGCAGTATTTT.